This TCR beta chain came from a study of blood T cells in healthy people across ages. Study-wide points: It was found that TCR beta diversity correlated strongly with the percentage of naive T cells.

Concerning this clonotype: Antigen specificity is unknown.

Deletions cut 1 base from V and 0 bases from J, with 7 bases between. The CDR3 extends over 15 amino acids. Through a sample-barcoded 5' primer and a J-beta primer mix, a second PCR was run for roughly 7 to 12 cycles. Each cDNA molecule was tagged by a template-switch adaptor that had 12 random nucleotides. TCRdb re-called the 5' RACE reads with MiXCR, one entry per CDR3 protein. The sample shows around 1.1 million distinct CDR3 sequences, more than 30% of them seen only once. The chain recombines TRBV12-3 or TRBV12-4 with TRBJ1-5; D ambiguous. What was sequenced was blood. The TCR comes from a man between 18 and 29 years old in good health. The CDR3 region has the DNA TGTGCCAGCAGTTTAGGACTCTATAGCAATCAGCCCCAGCATTTT. Protein product: CASSLGLYSNQPQHF.